What follows is one T cell receptor beta chain and its context. The target of this receptor is not known. Base qualities were left out, and no much larger clone turns up one base away. RNA was extracted using the RNeasy kit, and about 0.45 to 1 ug of the RNA was reverse transcribed with random hexamers. The immunoSEQ multiplex PCR assay, covering 54 Vbeta and 13 Jbeta segments, was used to amplify TCR beta CDR3 regions. Bias from PCR amplification was corrected by using a synthetic template baseline for primer optimization and for computational correction. As for the authors' bioinformatics: Only productive sequences were kept, with reads annotated to V, D and J genes according to IMGT and analyzed in immunoSEQ Analyzer. Clonality was calculated as one minus the Shannon entropy normalized by log2 of the number of productive unique sequences. For each patient and control, public and private clones were evaluated within the 100 most prevalent clones. A clone was defined as Susac-specific if it was absent from the healthy and MS cohorts, from over 1,000 published viral clones and from other ImmuneACCESS disease sequences. The raw public reads went through TCRdb reprocessing: fastp at Q25, MiXCR clone calling, in-frame beta chains kept. One record per CDR3 amino acid sequence lists the most common genes and DNA. The V and J calls shown here were made by TCRdb, not taken from the authors' results. Present in this sample are some 450,000 distinct CDR3 sequences, about 85% of which were seen just once. Clones ranked in the top ten supply about 0.12% of the sample.

This sample was included in a study of CD8 T cells in Susac syndrome (dated by TCRdb to 2018 to 2020). Some background on the complete study: Repertoire sequencing was used to test whether CD8+ T cell activation and differentiation in Susac syndrome was antigen driven. The clonality of the CD8+ T cell repertoire was compared across approximately 11 healthy donors, around 14 Susac syndrome patients and about 16 multiple sclerosis patients. Beyond this particular receptor, the publication reports: The TCR sequencing and HLA analysis was acknowledged to have included a relatively small number of individuals.

CDR1 is given as MNHEY and CDR2 as SMNVEV, both from the germline V gene (reference sequence). Here V drops 0 bases and J drops 8 bases, and the junction holds 4 bases not matched to any gene. The CDR3 contains 17 residues, cysteine and phenylalanine counted. Of all the DNA, just the CDR3 is kept, 51 bases in frame from base 1. Peripheral blood CD8+ and CD4+ T cells from healthy donors, Susac syndrome patients and multiple sclerosis patients were profiled by high-throughput TCR beta sequencing. Multiple sclerosis controls were treatment-naive patients with stable or active relapsing-remitting disease fulfilling revised McDonald criteria. Bulk CD8+ and CD4+ T cells were purified magnetically by negative isolation, whereas CD8+ TEMRA cells were enriched by FACS. Blood was collected in EDTA tubes and processed within 24 hours, with PBMCs isolated through density gradient centrifugation. PBMCs intended for TCR sequencing were frozen in liquid nitrogen and were later thawed in a 37 degrees C water bath. A purity of at least 90% was achieved for sorted or isolated CD4+, CD8+ and CD8+ TEMRA cells.

Sequencing input: CD8+ T cells from PBMCs. The TCR was taken from a human donor with multiple sclerosis. The sequence joins TRBV27 to TRBJ2-1; TRBD2 matches 16 bases in the middle. The DNA is as follows: TGTGCCAGCAGTTTATCGGGACTAGCGGGAGGGTGGTATGAGCAGTTCTTC. Its translation reads: CASSLSGLAGGWYEQFF.